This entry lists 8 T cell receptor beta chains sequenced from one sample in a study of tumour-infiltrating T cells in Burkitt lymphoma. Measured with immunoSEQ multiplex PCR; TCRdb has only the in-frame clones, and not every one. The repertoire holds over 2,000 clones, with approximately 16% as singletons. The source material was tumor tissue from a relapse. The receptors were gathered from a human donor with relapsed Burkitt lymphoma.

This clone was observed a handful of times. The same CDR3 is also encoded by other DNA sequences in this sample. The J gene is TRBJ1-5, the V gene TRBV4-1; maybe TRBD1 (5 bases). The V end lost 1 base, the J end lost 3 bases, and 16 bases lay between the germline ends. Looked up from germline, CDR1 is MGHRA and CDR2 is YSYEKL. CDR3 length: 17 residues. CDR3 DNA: TGCGCCAGCAGCCAAGGCTCGCAGGGTTGGAACAATCAGCCCCAGCATTTT. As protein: CASSQGSQGWNNQPQHF.

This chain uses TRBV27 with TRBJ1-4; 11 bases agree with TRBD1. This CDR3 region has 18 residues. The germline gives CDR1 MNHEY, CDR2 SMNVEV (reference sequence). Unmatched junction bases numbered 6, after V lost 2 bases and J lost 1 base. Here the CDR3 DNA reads TGTGCCAGCAGTTTAGCAGGACAGGGGGCGCGAACTAATGAAAAACTGTTTTTT. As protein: CASSLAGQGARTNEKLFF.

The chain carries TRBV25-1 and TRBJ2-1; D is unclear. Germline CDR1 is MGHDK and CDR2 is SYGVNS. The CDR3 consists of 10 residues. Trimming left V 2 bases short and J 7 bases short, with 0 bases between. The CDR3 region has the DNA TGTGCCAGCAGTGAAAATGAGCAGTTCTTC. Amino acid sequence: CASSENEQFF.

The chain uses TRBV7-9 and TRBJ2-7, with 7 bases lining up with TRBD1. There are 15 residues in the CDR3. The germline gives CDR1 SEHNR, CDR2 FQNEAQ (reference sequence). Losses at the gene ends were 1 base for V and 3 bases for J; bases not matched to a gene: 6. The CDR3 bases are TGTGCCAGCAGCTTAGTGGCCCGGGACAGCTACGAGCAGTACTTC. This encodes CASSLVARDSYEQYF.

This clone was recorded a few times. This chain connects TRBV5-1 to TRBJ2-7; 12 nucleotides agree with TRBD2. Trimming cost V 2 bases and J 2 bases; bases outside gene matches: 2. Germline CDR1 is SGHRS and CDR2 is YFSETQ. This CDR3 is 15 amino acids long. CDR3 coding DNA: TGCGCCAGCAGCTTCGGACTAGCGGGGACCTACGAGCAGTACTTC. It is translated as CASSFGLAGTYEQYF.

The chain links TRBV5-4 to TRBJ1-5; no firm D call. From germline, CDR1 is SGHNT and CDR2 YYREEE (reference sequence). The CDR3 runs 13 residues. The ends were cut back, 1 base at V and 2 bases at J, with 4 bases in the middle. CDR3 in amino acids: CASSLHGNQPQHF. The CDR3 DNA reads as TGTGCCAGCAGCTTGCACGGCAATCAGCCCCAGCATTTT.

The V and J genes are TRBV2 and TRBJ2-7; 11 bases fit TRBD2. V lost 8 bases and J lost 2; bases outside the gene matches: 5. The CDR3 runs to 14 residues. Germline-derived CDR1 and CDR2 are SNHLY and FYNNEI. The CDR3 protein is CASASGRTPYEQYF. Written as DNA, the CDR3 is TGTGCCAGCGCTAGCGGGAGGACCCCCTACGAGCAGTACTTC.

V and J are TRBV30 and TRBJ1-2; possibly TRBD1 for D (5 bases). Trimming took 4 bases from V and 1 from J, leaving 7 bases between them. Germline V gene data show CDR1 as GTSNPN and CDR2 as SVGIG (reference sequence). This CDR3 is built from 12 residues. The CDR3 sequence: CAWKDSNYGYTF. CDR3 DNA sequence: TGTGCCTGGAAAGACAGTAACTATGGCTACACCTTC.